This T cell receptor (beta chain) derives from a study of cytomegalovirus exposure and HLA in healthy donors. PCR employed 60 Vbeta and 13 Jbeta primers. Clones were sequenced by immunoSEQ multiplex PCR, and TCRdb holds only the in-frame ones, with some missing. Altogether about 160,000 clones are present, less than 85% being singletons, with the ten largest covering around 6.3%. Findings of the study overall: Association with HLA alleles at 0.05 false discovery rate was found for roughly 17,000 TCR beta sequences in a later analysis. Investigators reported under 200 TCR beta chains as tied to cytomegalovirus. Researchers had no immune exposure information except CMV serostatus available.

In regard to this clone: As yet, its antigen is unknown.

The V gene's germline CDR1 is SGHRS and CDR2 YFSETQ. V lost 0 bases and J 4 bases, leaving 10 bases between the germline ends. The CDR3 length is 14 residues. V gene TRBV5-1 combines with J gene TRBJ1-1; D not resolved. Sequencing was carried out using PBMCs. This TCR derives from a man between 50 and 59 years old in good health and CMV-seropositive. The CDR3 sequence is CASSLDRGITEAFF. CDR3 nucleotide sequence: TGCGCCAGCAGCTTGGATCGGGGAATCACTGAAGCTTTCTTT.